In this sample, the clone carrying this TCR beta chain turned up many times. No antigen is known for it. These data originate in a study of molecular identifiers for immune sequencing clone quantification. Study-wide findings and caveats: Underestimation of highly expanded clone sizes could arise where identical TCR molecules share a barcode. Clonotypes topping 20 RNA copies carried over 97% of effector molecules but under 1% of naive ones.

TCRdb passed the PCR reads through MiXCR, listing each CDR3 protein once. The data hold approximately 54,000 distinct CDR3 sequences, with around 25% observed a single time. The CDR3 totals 15 residues. The V end was cut by 2 bases, the J end by 6 bases, with 15 bases between. The germline V gene encodes CDR1 SGHAT and CDR2 FQNNGV. The authors gated naive CD8 T cells as CD8+CD4-CCR7+CD45RA+ for sorting. The clonotype was recovered from a human donor in good health. Some libraries in this study had Jurkat cell RNA spiked in. The J gene is TRBJ2-3, the V gene TRBV11-2; maybe TRBD2 (7 bases). The sequencing input was naive CD8+ T cells from blood, with Jurkat cell RNA spiked in. The subset is: FACS-sorted CD8+CD4-CCR7+CD45RA+ naive T cells. Written as DNA, the CDR3 is TGTGCCAGCAGCTTAACGGGACGGGGGGCCGATACGCAGTATTTT. The encoded protein is CASSLTGRGADTQYF. Full variable domain (rest looked up from reference TRBV11-2 and TRBJ2-3): EAGVAQSPRYKIIEKRQSVAFWCNPISGHATLYWYQQILGQGPKLLIQFQNNGVVDDSQLPKDRFSAERLKGVDSTLKIQPAKLEDSAVYLCASSLTGRGADTQYFGPGTRLTVL.